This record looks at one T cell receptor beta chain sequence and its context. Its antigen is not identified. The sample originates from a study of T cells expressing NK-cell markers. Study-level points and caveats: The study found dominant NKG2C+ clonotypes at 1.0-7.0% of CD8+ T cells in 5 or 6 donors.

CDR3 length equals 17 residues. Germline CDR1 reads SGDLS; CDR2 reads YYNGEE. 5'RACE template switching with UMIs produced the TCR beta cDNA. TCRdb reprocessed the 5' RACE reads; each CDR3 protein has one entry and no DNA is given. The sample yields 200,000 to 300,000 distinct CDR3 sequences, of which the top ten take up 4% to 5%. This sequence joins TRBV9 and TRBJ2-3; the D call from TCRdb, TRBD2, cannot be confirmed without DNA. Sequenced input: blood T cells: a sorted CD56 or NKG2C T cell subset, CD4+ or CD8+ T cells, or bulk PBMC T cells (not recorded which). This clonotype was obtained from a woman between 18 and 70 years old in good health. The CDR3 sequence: CASSTYRAGGSTDTQYF.